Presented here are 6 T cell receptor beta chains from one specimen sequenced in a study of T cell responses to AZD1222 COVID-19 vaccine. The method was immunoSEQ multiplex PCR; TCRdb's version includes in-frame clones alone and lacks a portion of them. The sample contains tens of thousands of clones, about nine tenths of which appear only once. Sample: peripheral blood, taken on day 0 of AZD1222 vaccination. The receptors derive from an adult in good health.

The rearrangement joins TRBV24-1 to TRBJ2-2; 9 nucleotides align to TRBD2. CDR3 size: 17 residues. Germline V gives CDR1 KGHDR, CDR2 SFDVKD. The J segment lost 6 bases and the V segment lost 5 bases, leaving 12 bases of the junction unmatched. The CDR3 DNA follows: TGTGCCACCAGTGCAGTAGCGGGAGAAAGGAGGCCCGGGGAGCTGTTTTTT. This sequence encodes CATSAVAGERRPGELFF.

The CDR3 loop reads CASSHSGFSYNEQFF. The CDR3 nucleotides read TGTGCCAGCAGCCATTCGGGATTCTCCTACAATGAGCAGTTCTTC. This sequence joins TRBV3-1 (or the pseudogene TRBV3-2) and TRBJ2-1; D perhaps matches TRBD2 (5 bases). This CDR3 region has 15 residues. Trimming left V 3 bases short and J 0 bases short, with 9 bases between. Looked up from germline, CDR1 is LGHDT and CDR2 is YNNKEL (reference sequence).

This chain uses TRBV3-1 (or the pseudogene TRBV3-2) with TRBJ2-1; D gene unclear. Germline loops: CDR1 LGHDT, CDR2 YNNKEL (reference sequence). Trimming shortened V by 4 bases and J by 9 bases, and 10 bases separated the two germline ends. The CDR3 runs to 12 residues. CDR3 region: CASSLGALEQFF. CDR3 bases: TGTGCCAGCAGCCTTGGAGCGCTTGAGCAGTTCTTC.

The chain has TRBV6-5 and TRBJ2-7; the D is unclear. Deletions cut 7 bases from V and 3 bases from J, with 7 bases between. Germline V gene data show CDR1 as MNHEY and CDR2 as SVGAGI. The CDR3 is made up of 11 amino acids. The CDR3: CASILNYEQYF. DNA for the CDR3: TGTGCCAGCATTCTTAACTACGAGCAGTACTTC.

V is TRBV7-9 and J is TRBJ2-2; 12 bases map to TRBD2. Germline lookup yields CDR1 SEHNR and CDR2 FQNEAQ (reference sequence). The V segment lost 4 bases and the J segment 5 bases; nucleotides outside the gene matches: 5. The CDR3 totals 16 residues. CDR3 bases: TGTGCCAGCAGCTCGACTAGCGGGAGATTAACCGGGGAGCTGTTTTTT. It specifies CASSSTSGRLTGELFF.

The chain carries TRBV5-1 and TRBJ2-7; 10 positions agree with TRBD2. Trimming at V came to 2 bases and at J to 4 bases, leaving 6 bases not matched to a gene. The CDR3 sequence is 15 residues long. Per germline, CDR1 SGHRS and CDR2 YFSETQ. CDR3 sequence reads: CASSLWTSGQYEQYF. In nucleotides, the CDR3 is TGCGCCAGCAGCTTATGGACTAGCGGACAGTACGAGCAGTACTTC.